This entry concerns a single T cell receptor (beta chain). The data were taken from a study of shared clonotypes between healthy human individuals. The CDR3 is 15 residues long. CDR1 is LNHDA, CDR2 SQIVND, per germline (reference sequence). The ends lost 4 bases at V and 0 bases at J; junction bases unmatched: 2. TCRdb's table, derived via immunoSEQ multiplex PCR, lists solely in-frame clones and lacks some. There are roughly 2,000,000 clones in the sample; just under 95% occur only once, and 1.5% to 2% lies in the top ten. It was CD45RO-negative cells, positively selected for CCR7, that made up naive CD8 cells, with terminally differentiated effector memory CD45RA+ cells excluded.

The rearrangement links TRBV19 to TRBJ2-7; TRBD1 aligns across 11 bases. The source is a man between 18 and 29 years old in good health. Some clones in this sample may be carry-over from other donors' samples. The sequenced material came from naive CD8+ T cells from PBMCs. The CDR3 protein is CASSRTGGLSYEQYF. DNA for the CDR3: TGTGCCAGTAGTAGGACAGGGGGCCTCTCCTACGAGCAGTACTTC.